A selection of T cell receptor beta chains follows, all from one sample in a study of PD-1 blockade in classical Hodgkin lymphoma. The protocol was immunoSEQ multiplex PCR, while the TCRdb copy is restricted to in-frame clones and leaves out a portion. The table has 90,000 to 100,000 clones, 75% to 85% seen once; the top ten hold roughly 15%. Specimen: peripheral blood mononuclear cells (PBMCs), collected before the second cycle of nivolumab. Receptors originate from a human donor with classical Hodgkin lymphoma. Each CDR3 is given with its conserved first and last residue. Each record gives: clone size, J gene, D gene, V gene, CDR3 protein, CDR3 DNA. A D gene is named only where the DNA matches it firmly. Rows may omit the clone size; those that give it use once, few, many or a size class.

size: few; J: TRBJ2-1; D: .; V: TRBV27; CDR3: CASSFGQVFFNEQFF; DNA: TGTGCCAGCAGTTTCGGGCAGGTCTTTTTCAATGAGCAGTTCTTC
size: .; J: TRBJ2-7; D: .; V: TRBV28; CDR3: CASRAISGPYEQYF; DNA: TGTGCCAGCAGGGCAATTTCCGGGCCCTACGAGCAGTACTTC
size: .; J: TRBJ1-4; D: TRBD1; V: TRBV30; CDR3: CAWTRQGRNEKLFF; DNA: TGTGCCTGGACTCGACAGGGCCGGAATGAAAAACTGTTTTTT
size: .; J: TRBJ2-3; D: TRBD2; V: TRBV5-4; CDR3: CASSREAGGPTDTQYF; DNA: TGTGCCAGCAGTCGAGAAGCGGGAGGGCCCACAGATACGCAGTATTTT
size: .; J: TRBJ1-2; D: TRBD1; V: TRBV7-8; CDR3: CASSPRTGGLSYGYTF; DNA: TGTGCCAGCAGCCCTCGGACAGGGGGTTTGAGCTATGGCTACACCTTC
size: once; J: TRBJ1-1; D: .; V: TRBV10-3; CDR3: CAISESASNTEAFF; DNA: TGTGCCATCAGTGAGTCCGCAAGTAACACTGAAGCTTTCTTT
size: .; J: TRBJ2-3; D: .; V: TRBV5-6; CDR3: CASSPGGDTQYF; DNA: TGTGCCAGCAGCCCAGGAGGAGATACGCAGTATTTT
size: .; J: TRBJ2-3; D: .; V: TRBV6-5; CDR3: CASRRTGTDTQYF; DNA: TGTGCCAGCAGACGGACGGGCACAGATACGCAGTATTTT
size: .; J: TRBJ2-1; D: .; V: TRBV11-2; CDR3: CASRVPGGEQFF; DNA: TGTGCCAGCAGAGTCCCGGGTGGGGAGCAGTTCTTC
size: few; J: TRBJ2-7; D: TRBD2; V: TRBV18; CDR3: CASSPGSGGGEQYF; DNA: TGTGCCAGCTCACCCGGCAGCGGGGGTGGGGAGCAGTACTTC
size: .; J: TRBJ2-5; D: .; V: TRBV21-1; CDR3: CASSKAVLQWGRGVETQYF; DNA: TGTGCCAGCAGCAAAGCTGTTTTGCAATGGGGGAGGGGCGTGGAGACCCAGTACTTC
size: .; J: TRBJ2-5; D: .; V: TRBV6-1; CDR3: CASNGQTLETQYF; DNA: TGTGCCAGCAATGGGCAGACCCTGGAGACCCAGTACTTC
size: .; J: TRBJ1-1; D: .; V: TRBV2; CDR3: CASNVRGSEAFF; DNA: TGTGCCAGCAATGTGCGGGGGTCTGAAGCTTTCTTT
size: few; J: TRBJ2-7; D: TRBD1; V: TRBV10-3; CDR3: CAIARDSGYEQYF; DNA: TGTGCCATAGCCCGGGACAGTGGCTACGAGCAGTACTTC
size: .; J: TRBJ1-3; D: .; V: TRBV5-1; CDR3: CASSLTLSQGPSGNTIYF; DNA: TGCGCCAGCAGCTTGACCCTATCCCAGGGTCCCTCTGGAAACACCATATATTTT
size: .; J: TRBJ2-1; D: .; V: TRBV5-1; CDR3: CASSLGGWGSYNEQFF; DNA: TGCGCCAGCAGCTTGGGCGGGTGGGGCTCCTACAATGAGCAGTTCTTC
size: .; J: TRBJ1-5; D: .; V: TRBV29-1; CDR3: CSVSKGGSNQPQHF; DNA: TGCAGCGTAAGTAAAGGGGGGAGCAATCAGCCCCAGCATTTT
size: .; J: TRBJ2-5; D: TRBD2; V: TRBV5-6; CDR3: CASSLRTSGTETQYF; DNA: TGTGCCAGCAGCCTTCGGACTAGCGGGACTGAGACCCAGTACTTC
size: few; J: TRBJ1-5; D: TRBD1; V: TRBV19; CDR3: CASSTDRDQPQHF; DNA: TGTGCCAGTAGCACCGACAGGGATCAGCCCCAGCATTTT
size: once; J: TRBJ2-2; D: .; V: TRBV9; CDR3: CASSVRTNTGELFF; DNA: TGTGCCAGCAGCGTGCGCACAAACACCGGGGAGCTGTTTTTT
size: .; J: TRBJ2-7; D: TRBD2; V: TRBV18; CDR3: CASSEPGLAGDEQYF; DNA: TGTGCCAGCTCAGAACCGGGACTAGCGGGAGACGAGCAGTACTTC
size: .; J: TRBJ2-2; D: TRBD2; V: TRBV19; CDR3: CASSLLAATGELFF; DNA: TGTGCCAGTTCCTTACTAGCGGCTACCGGGGAGCTGTTTTTT
size: .; J: TRBJ2-7; D: .; V: TRBV7-2; CDR3: CASSSSPWPYEQYF; DNA: TGTGCCAGCAGCTCCTCCCCGTGGCCCTACGAGCAGTACTTC
size: .; J: TRBJ2-7; D: .; V: TRBV10-3; CDR3: CAITRNAQSYEQYF; DNA: TGTGCCATCACCCGGAATGCACAGTCCTACGAGCAGTACTTC